One sample yielded the 7 T cell receptor beta chains listed below, sequenced in a study of OX40 agonist ivuxolimab in advanced cancers. TCRdb's table, derived via immunoSEQ multiplex PCR, lists solely in-frame clones and lacks some. The table lists fewer than 60,000 clones, 80% to 90% of them singletons. The sequencing here drew on CD4+ or CD8+ T cells sorted from blood, taken in a trial of the OX40 agonist ivuxolimab. All receptors come from an adult with an advanced solid tumor such as melanoma, head and neck, liver or kidney cancer.

The chain couples TRBV19 to TRBJ2-2, with 7 bases identical to TRBD1. The CDR3 loop spans 15 amino acids. CDR1 and CDR2 (germline): LNHDA, SQIVND (reference sequence). J lost 1 base, V lost 7 bases, and 6 bases had no gene match. The CDR3: CASTIQGLNTGELFF. In nucleotides, the CDR3 is TGTGCCAGTACCATACAGGGGTTGAACACCGGGGAGCTGTTTTTT.

The table lists this clone with a few counts. This chain uses TRBV29-1 with TRBJ1-1; 9 bases agree with TRBD1. CDR1 and CDR2 from the germline V gene are SQVTM and ANQGSEA. J was trimmed by 4 bases and V by 6 bases; bases with no gene match: 18. The CDR3 spans 17 residues. The CDR3 nucleotides are TGCAGCGTCCGACTTTCTGGGACAGGGATAAGTGGCACTGAAGCTTTCTTT. It specifies CSVRLSGTGISGTEAFF. The entire variable domain, with the rest obtained from reference TRBV29-1 and TRBJ1-1, is as follows: SAVISQKPSRDICQRGTSLTIQCQVDSQVTMMFWYRQQPGQSLTLIATANQGSEATYESGFVIDKFPISRPNLTFSTLTVSNMSPEDSSIYLCSVRLSGTGISGTEAFFGQGTRLTVV.

The chain is built from TRBV4-1 and TRBJ2-2; the D is unclear. Between the trimmed V and J ends, which lost 0 bases and 7 bases, there was a span of 9 bases. This CDR3 is built from 14 residues. Germline values: CDR1 MGHRA, CDR2 YSYEKL. CDR3: CASSQDKGSGELFF. The CDR3 nucleotides are TGCGCCAGCAGCCAAGATAAGGGAAGCGGGGAGCTGTTTTTT.

This sequence joins TRBV7-9 and TRBJ1-4; 8 nucleotides align to TRBD1. Germline-derived CDR1 and CDR2 are SEHNR and FQNEAQ (reference sequence). Germline trimming cut 4 bases from V and 1 base from J; bases unmatched to any gene: 14. This CDR3 has 19 amino acids. The CDR3 region is CASSSASDRGPRTNEKLFF. In nucleotides, the CDR3 is TGTGCCAGCAGCTCTGCATCTGACAGGGGTCCCCGAACTAATGAAAAACTGTTTTTT. The full variable domain, its missing parts supplied by reference TRBV7-9 and TRBJ1-4, is DTGVSQNPRHKITKRGQNVTFRCDPISEHNRLYWYRQTLGQGPEFLTYFQNEAQLEKSRLLSDRFSAERPKGSFSTLEIQRTEQGDSAMYLCASSSASDRGPRTNEKLFFGSGTQLSVL.

The chain carries TRBV13 and TRBJ2-7; possible D gene TRBD1, 5 bases. Germline V CDR1 and CDR2: PRHDT, FYEKMQ (reference sequence). CDR3 length: 14 amino acids. The ends were cut back, 5 bases at V and 3 bases at J, with 14 bases in the middle. The CDR3 DNA reads TGTGCCAGCAGCCCGCTCCATGACAGCTACGAGCAGTACTTC. Translation: CASSPLHDSYEQYF.

CDR3 nucleotide sequence: TGTGCCAGTAGAGCCGGGACAGACAAAAATCAGCCCCAGCATTTT. Amino acid sequence: CASRAGTDKNQPQHF. This chain connects TRBV19 to TRBJ1-5; 7 bases map to TRBD1. CDR1 and CDR2 (germline): LNHDA, SQIVND (reference sequence). V was pared by 6 bases and J by 4 bases, with 9 bases of the junction left unmatched. This CDR3 region has 15 residues.

The chain carries TRBV6-5 and TRBJ1-1; D gene ambiguous. The CDR3 is 15 residues long. Germline CDR1 and CDR2: MNHEY and SVGAGI. Trimming took off 1 base at V and 0 bases at J, with 9 bases between the two ends. This CDR3 reads CASSYFALLNTEAFF. The CDR3 coding sequence is TGTGCCAGCAGTTACTTTGCACTATTGAACACTGAAGCTTTCTTT.